The rows below give T cell receptor beta chains drawn from one sample of a study of blood T cell repertoires in COVID-19. Generated by immunoSEQ multiplex PCR, the TCRdb table keeps only in-frame clones and is missing some. The sample has approximately 670,000 clones, around 89% seen once. Material: peripheral blood. Receptors originate from a woman aged 18-29 years with acute or convalescent COVID-19. Both conserved end residues are part of each CDR3. D genes are given only for firm matches. The size entry is marked missing in some rows and otherwise reads once, few, many or a size class.

v_call	j_call	d_call	clone_size	cdr3_aa	cdr3_nt
TRBV5-1	TRBJ2-7	-	-	CASRGRGTYEQYF	TGCGCCAGCAGGGGGCGTGGAACCTACGAGCAGTACTTC
TRBV12-3/TRBV12-4	TRBJ2-1	-	-	CASSSSTSREQFF	-
TRBV5-6	TRBJ1-2	TRBD1	-	CASSLGARGHTGYTF	TGTGCCAGCAGCTTGGGAGCCAGGGGGCACACTGGCTACACCTTC
TRBV5-1	TRBJ1-1	TRBD1	-	CASSRGQGNHYTEAFF	TGCGCCAGCAGCCGGGGACAGGGAAATCACTACACTGAAGCTTTCTTT
TRBV5-6	TRBJ2-3	-	-	CASSLRGAITDTQYF	TGTGCCAGCAGCTTGCGGGGGGCGATCACAGATACGCAGTATTTT
TRBV2	TRBJ2-5	TRBD2	-	CASSGTTGETQYF	TGTGCCAGCAGCGGGACTACGGGGGAGACCCAGTACTTC
TRBV5-5	TRBJ2-7	-	-	CASSRPDSSYEQYF	TGTGCCAGCAGTAGACCGGACAGCTCCTACGAGCAGTACTTC
TRBV7-9	TRBJ1-6	-	-	CASSLVGQGWDSPLHF	TGTGCCAGCAGCTTAGTCGGGCAGGGTTGGGATTCACCCCTCCACTTT
TRBV10-1	TRBJ1-1	-	-	CASSESVGDTEAFF	TGCGCCAGCAGTGAGTCGGTAGGGGACACTGAAGCTTTCTTT
TRBV18	TRBJ2-1	-	once	CASSGPGYNEQFF	TGTGCCAGCTCCGGCCCGGGGTACAATGAGCAGTTCTTC
TRBV7-9	TRBJ2-3	-	-	CASSLLGPGGLDTQYF	TGTGCCAGCAGCTTATTGGGGCCAGGCGGATTAGATACGCAGTATTTT
TRBV5-4	TRBJ1-1	-	-	CASSLGGDMNTEAFF	TGTGCCAGCAGCTTGGGGGGAGACATGAACACTGAAGCTTTCTTT
TRBV28	TRBJ1-2	-	-	CASTQRQFYGYTF	TGTGCCAGCACCCAACGACAGTTCTATGGCTACACCTTC
TRBV2	TRBJ1-1	-	-	CASSEGRSLTEAFF	TGTGCCAGCAGTGAGGGGCGGAGCCTCACTGAAGCTTTCTTT
TRBV18	TRBJ1-3	TRBD1	-	CASSRQGNTIYF	TGTGCCAGCTCAAGACAGGGGAACACCATATATTTT
TRBV19	TRBJ1-1	-	-	CASSRAGGDTEAFF	TGTGCCAGTAGTCGGGCGGGAGGAGACACTGAAGCTTTCTTT
TRBV9	TRBJ1-6	-	-	CASSGQNSPLHF	TGTGCCAGCAGCGGACAGAATTCACCCCTCCACTTT
TRBV6-5	TRBJ1-2	-	-	CASTTGQGPRGYTF	TGTGCCAGCACTACCGGACAAGGGCCGCGGGGCTACACCTTC
TRBV7-9	TRBJ1-1	-	-	CASSQRGTEAFF	TGTGCCAGCAGCCAAAGAGGAACTGAAGCTTTCTTT
TRBV2	TRBJ2-7	TRBD2	few	CATLAGISYEQYF	TGTGCCACACTAGCGGGGATCTCCTACGAGCAGTACTTC
TRBV4-1	TRBJ1-2	-	once	CASSQGTGGSRPGNGYTF	TGCGCCAGCAGCCAGGGCACGGGAGGGTCGAGGCCGGGTAATGGCTACACCTTC
TRBV5-1	TRBJ1-1	-	-	CASSLGAGREAFF	TGCGCCAGCAGCTTGGGTGCGGGGCGGGAGGCTTTCTTT
TRBV28	TRBJ2-6	TRBD2	-	CASTLGGSGANVLTF	TGTGCCAGCACCCTGGGAGGGTCTGGGGCCAACGTCCTGACTTTC
TRBV9	TRBJ2-1	TRBD1	-	CASSEGSGQGADNEQFF	TGTGCCAGCAGCGAGGGATCCGGACAGGGGGCCGACAATGAGCAGTTCTTC
TRBV7-2	TRBJ2-3	TRBD2	-	CASSQGLVTDTQYF	TGTGCCAGCAGCCAGGGACTAGTGACAGATACGCAGTATTTT
TRBV7-9	TRBJ2-3	-	-	CASSFSGGTDTQYF	TGTGCCAGCAGCTTCTCCGGGGGAACAGATACGCAGTATTTT
TRBV27	TRBJ2-7	-	-	CASSLSSVYEQYF	TGTGCCAGCAGTTTATCGTCGGTCTACGAGCAGTACTTC
TRBV29-1	TRBJ1-2	TRBD1	-	CSVSGQGGGDYGYTF	TGCAGCGTTTCGGGACAGGGTGGAGGCGACTATGGCTACACCTTC
TRBV29-1	TRBJ2-1	TRBD1	-	CSVFDRVNEQFF	TGCAGCGTTTTTGACAGGGTCAATGAGCAGTTCTTC
TRBV6-6	TRBJ1-5	-	-	CASSYSTGYQPQHF	TGTGCCAGCAGTTACTCGACGGGATACCAGCCCCAGCATTTT
TRBV11-1	TRBJ1-2	-	-	CASSFRQGNYGYTF	TGTGCCAGCAGCTTTAGGCAGGGGAACTATGGCTACACCTTC
TRBV29-1	TRBJ2-5	-	once	CSVEGIGVFKGGTQYF	TGCAGCGTCGAAGGGATCGGGGTCTTCAAGGGTGGGACCCAGTACTTC
TRBV7-3	TRBJ2-1	-	-	CASSSAAGPLYNEQFF	TGTGCCAGCTCATCAGCAGCGGGTCCCCTCTACAATGAGCAGTTCTTC
TRBV6-5	TRBJ1-3	-	-	CASYGKGISGNTIYF	TGTGCCAGCTATGGCAAGGGGATTTCTGGAAACACCATATATTTT
TRBV14	TRBJ1-1	TRBD1	-	CASSQGDSPRAFF	TGTGCCAGCAGCCAAGGGGACAGCCCCCGCGCTTTCTTT
TRBV6-2/TRBV6-3	TRBJ1-3	-	-	CASSYGQPGNTIYF	TGTGCCAGCAGTTACGGGCAGCCTGGAAACACCATATATTTT